The text below deals with one T cell receptor beta chain. The antigen is unknown. The data originate from a study of shared clonotypes between healthy human individuals. Per sorted-subset replicate PCR, input was approximately 180 ng DNA, representing roughly 30,000 T cell genomes. Clones were read by immunoSEQ multiplex PCR, and TCRdb kept only the in-frame ones, dropping some. The repertoire has about 2.1 million clones, around 93% of them found once; the top ten carry under 2%. The naive CD8 population came from CD45RO-negative cells selected for CCR7, without terminally differentiated effector memory CD45RA+ cells. V dropped 3 bases and J dropped 7 bases, with 10 bases sitting between them. The germline gives CDR1 MGHRA, CDR2 YSYEKL. The CDR3 has 13 residues. Study-wide results and caveats: The sharing of 4.5% to 5.5% of naive CD4 clonotypes was seen across a handful of donors. Represented genetic and exposure-history diversity was restricted by having few donors.

The receptor was isolated from a young man in good health. Some clones in this sample may be carry-over from other donors' samples. This chain connects TRBV4-1 to TRBJ2-4; D is uncertain. Sequenced input: naive CD8+ T cells from PBMCs. CDR3 coding DNA: TGCGCCAGCAGCCATAAGGAAGAGAACATTCAGTACTTC. This gives the protein CASSHKEENIQYF.